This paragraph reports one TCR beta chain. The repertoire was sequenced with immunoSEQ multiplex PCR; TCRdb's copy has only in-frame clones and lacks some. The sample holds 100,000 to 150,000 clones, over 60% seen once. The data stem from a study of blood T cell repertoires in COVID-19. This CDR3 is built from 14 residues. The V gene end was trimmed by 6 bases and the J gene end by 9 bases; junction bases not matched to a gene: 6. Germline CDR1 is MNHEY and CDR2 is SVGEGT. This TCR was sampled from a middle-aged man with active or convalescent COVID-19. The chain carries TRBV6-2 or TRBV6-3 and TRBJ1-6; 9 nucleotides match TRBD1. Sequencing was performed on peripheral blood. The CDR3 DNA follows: TGTGCCAGCAGCATACAGGGGGCTGGTTCACCCCTCCACTTT. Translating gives CASSIQGAGSPLHF.